This T cell receptor beta chain was identified during a study of PD-1 blockade in classical Hodgkin lymphoma. This CDR3 contains 15 residues. Germline V gives CDR1 SGHDT, CDR2 YYEEEE. The V gene lost 4 bases and the J gene lost 3 bases, with 13 bases spanning the gap. Time point specified: cycle 4 day 1 (C4D1), after less than seven weeks of nivolumab. Every patient relapsed after autologous stem cell transplantation, and brentuximab vedotin exposure varied. Produced via immunoSEQ multiplex PCR; TCRdb's table is partial and in-frame only. The table lists approximately 41,000 clones, roughly two thirds of them singletons.

This clonotype was sampled from a human donor with classical Hodgkin lymphoma. The rearrangement joins TRBV5-6 to TRBJ2-2, with D perhaps matching TRBD1 or TRBD2 (6 bases each). The sample here was peripheral blood mononuclear cells (PBMCs), taken before the fourth cycle of nivolumab. CDR3 sequence (DNA): TGTGCCAGCAGCCTGGGGGCGGGATACACCGGGGAGCTGTTTTTT. It translates to CASSLGAGYTGELFF.